These 5 T cell receptor beta chains came from one sample sequenced in a study of blood T cell repertoires in COVID-19. Some clones are missing from TCRdb's copy, which holds only in-frame ones; the method was immunoSEQ multiplex PCR. The sample records 210,000 or so clones, around 80% being singletons. The sequenced material came from peripheral blood. The receptors were sampled from a woman over 75 with active or convalescent COVID-19.

This chain joins TRBV11-2 and TRBJ2-2; maybe TRBD2 (5 bases). The germline V gene encodes CDR1 SGHAT and CDR2 FQNNGV. V lost 2 bases and J 7 bases, leaving 11 bases between the germline ends. This CDR3 spans 14 amino acids. The DNA for the CDR3 is TGTGCCAGCAGCTTAATGCTTGGACTCGGGGAGCTGTTTTTT. Residues: CASSLMLGLGELFF.

The chain employs TRBV7-9 and TRBJ1-2, with 10 bases matching TRBD1. V shed 3 bases, J shed 7 bases, and the junction held 5 bases outside the gene matches. CDR3 length: 14 amino acids. The germline V gene encodes CDR1 SEHNR and CDR2 FQNEAQ (reference sequence). The CDR3 is CASSLGTGVPGYTF. In nucleotides, the CDR3 is TGTGCCAGCAGCTTGGGGACAGGGGTTCCTGGCTACACCTTC.

The V call is TRBV7-8, the J call TRBJ2-5; D possibly corresponds to TRBD2 (5 bases). This CDR3 is 15 amino acids long. The germline V gene has CDR1 SGHVS and CDR2 FQNEAQ. The germline V and J ends were trimmed by 3 bases and 4 bases, with 15 bases remaining between them. Here the CDR3 reads CASSFSSLGRETQYF. The CDR3 DNA reads TGTGCCAGCAGCTTTAGCAGTTTGGGGAGAGAGACCCAGTACTTC.

J is TRBJ2-5 and V is TRBV28; the match to TRBD2 covers 8 bases. Germline-derived CDR1 and CDR2 are MDHEN and SYDVKM. This CDR3 has 16 amino acids. V lost 1 base to trimming and J lost 1 base; unmatched junction nucleotides: 5. CDR3 sequence: CASSLYVAGTQETQYF. The CDR3 nucleotides are TGTGCCAGCAGTTTATATGTAGCGGGGACCCAAGAGACCCAGTACTTC.

The J gene is TRBJ1-3, the V gene TRBV6-5; D gene unclear. V was trimmed by 6 bases and J by 0 bases, leaving 9 bases between them. The CDR3 is made up of 14 amino acids. The germline V gene encodes CDR1 MNHEY and CDR2 SVGAGI. The CDR3, as DNA: TGTGCCAGCAGGGGAGGGTACTCTGGAAACACCATATATTTT. It yields the protein CASRGGYSGNTIYF.